The 12 T cell receptor beta chains below all came from one sample that was sequenced in a study of blood T cell repertoires in COVID-19. Repertoires were generated with immunoSEQ multiplex PCR, while TCRdb's copy carries only in-frame clones and drops some. The data show fewer than 300,000 clones, approximately 84% seen once. Sequencing used peripheral blood. These receptors were collected from a human donor with COVID-19, enrolled during active disease. The donor label of this sample is uncertain.

This clone is a singleton in its sample. The rearrangement uses TRBV28 and TRBJ1-2; TRBD1 aligns across 7 bases. Germline CDR1 MDHEN, CDR2 SYDVKM. Trimming cost V 6 bases and J 8 bases; bases outside gene matches: 9. CDR3 length: 13 amino acids. CDR3 bases: TGTGCCAGCAGATTAGGGGGCAGTAGAGGCTACACCTTC. Translated: CASRLGGSRGYTF.

This chain links TRBV28 with TRBJ2-7; 12 bases are a match to TRBD1. Germline trimming cut 5 bases from V and 7 bases from J; bases unmatched to any gene: 9. CDR1 and CDR2 (germline): MDHEN, SYDVKM. The CDR3 length is 15 residues. CDR3 in DNA: TGTGCCAGCAGTAAACCCCGGGACAGGGGGCAGGAGCAGTACTTC. This codes for CASSKPRDRGQEQYF.

The V call is TRBV5-1, the J call TRBJ2-1; TRBD2 aligns across 16 bases. Trimming removed 3 bases from V and 0 bases from J; junction bases left unmatched: 6. This CDR3 has 19 residues. Germline assignment: CDR1 SGHRS and CDR2 YFSETQ. CDR3: CASSSEGTSGRGSYNEQFF. CDR3 bases: TGCGCCAGCAGCTCCGAAGGGACTAGCGGGAGGGGCTCCTACAATGAGCAGTTCTTC.

The chain has TRBV30 and TRBJ1-3; no clear D. V lost 1 base to trimming and J lost 0 bases, with 7 bases between them. The CDR3 is 14 residues long. CDR1 and CDR2 (germline): GTSNPN, SVGIG (reference sequence). This CDR3 reads CAWSGLGSGNTIYF. CDR3 DNA sequence: TGTGCCTGGAGTGGCCTCGGCTCTGGAAACACCATATATTTT.

The table lists this clone with a count of one. This sequence joins TRBV27 and TRBJ2-1; 10 bases fit TRBD2. CDR1 MNHEY and CDR2 SMNVEV come from the germline V gene (reference sequence). V shed 7 bases and J 4 bases; nucleotides not matched to a gene: 7. CDR3 length: 15 residues. The CDR3 DNA reads TGTGCCAGCACCTTTAGCGGGAGGAGATACAATGAGCAGTTCTTC. Its protein is CASTFSGRRYNEQFF.

The table lists this clone with a count of one. The genes are TRBV28 and TRBJ1-6; maybe TRBD1 (6 bases). The CDR3 runs 17 residues. Germline V CDR1 and CDR2: MDHEN, SYDVKM. Trimming left V 5 bases short and J 6 bases short, with 20 bases between. In DNA form, the CDR3 reads TGTGCCAGCAGTGCCCTTCGAGGGGGATGGAGTAATTCACCCCTCCACTTT. Translation gives CASSALRGGWSNSPLHF.

The chain couples TRBV19 to TRBJ1-4, with 10 positions matching TRBD1. Trimming at V came to 5 bases and at J to 7 bases, leaving 1 base not matched to a gene. Germline CDR1 and CDR2: LNHDA and SQIVND (reference sequence). This CDR3 has 13 residues. CDR3 sequence reads: CASSRDRGEKLFF. CDR3 in DNA: TGTGCCAGTAGTCGGGACAGGGGTGAAAAACTGTTTTTT.

This chain uses TRBV28 with TRBJ2-1; D is perhaps TRBD2 (7 bases). Deletions cut 6 bases from V and 0 bases from J, with 15 bases between. Germline V CDR1 and CDR2: MDHEN, SYDVKM. This CDR3 contains 16 residues. CDR3 nucleotide sequence: TGTGCCAGCAGGCCCCGGGGGGCAGCCTCCTACAATGAGCAGTTCTTC. It specifies CASRPRGAASYNEQFF.

J is TRBJ2-3 and V is TRBV5-1; 9 nucleotides match TRBD1. In germline, CDR1 is SGHRS, CDR2 YFSETQ. The CDR3 sequence is 16 residues long. The junction had 12 bases not matched to a gene; V was cut back by 0 bases and J by 10 bases. CDR3 in amino acids: CASSLEGQGALRAQYF. The CDR3 coding sequence is TGCGCCAGCAGCTTGGAGGGACAGGGAGCCCTAAGGGCGCAGTATTTT.

V and J are TRBV6-1 and TRBJ2-7; D perhaps matches TRBD1 (5 bases). Germline assignment: CDR1 MNHNS and CDR2 SASEGT. Trimming pared 3 bases from V and 1 base from J, leaving 13 bases between. The CDR3 contains 15 residues. CDR3 loop: CASSELQERSYEQYF. CDR3 bases: TGTGCCAGCAGTGAGTTACAGGAGCGATCCTACGAGCAGTACTTC.

This chain connects TRBV30 to TRBJ1-3; no reliable D call. This CDR3 is built from 14 residues. With 4 bases removed from V and 0 bases from J, the gap between germline ends came to 10 bases. CDR1 GTSNPN and CDR2 SVGIG come from the germline V gene (reference sequence). This CDR3 reads CAWTRPPSGNTIYF. For the CDR3, the DNA is TGTGCCTGGACCAGGCCCCCCTCTGGAAACACCATATATTTT.

The chain couples TRBV19 to TRBJ1-3; no reliable D call. The V and J ends lost 5 bases and 1 base respectively, with 9 bases between them. This CDR3 is 14 amino acids long. CDR1 is LNHDA, CDR2 SQIVND, per germline (reference sequence). CDR3 sequence: CASSLRESGNTIYF. The DNA for the CDR3 is TGTGCCAGTAGTCTCCGGGAATCTGGAAACACCATATATTTT.